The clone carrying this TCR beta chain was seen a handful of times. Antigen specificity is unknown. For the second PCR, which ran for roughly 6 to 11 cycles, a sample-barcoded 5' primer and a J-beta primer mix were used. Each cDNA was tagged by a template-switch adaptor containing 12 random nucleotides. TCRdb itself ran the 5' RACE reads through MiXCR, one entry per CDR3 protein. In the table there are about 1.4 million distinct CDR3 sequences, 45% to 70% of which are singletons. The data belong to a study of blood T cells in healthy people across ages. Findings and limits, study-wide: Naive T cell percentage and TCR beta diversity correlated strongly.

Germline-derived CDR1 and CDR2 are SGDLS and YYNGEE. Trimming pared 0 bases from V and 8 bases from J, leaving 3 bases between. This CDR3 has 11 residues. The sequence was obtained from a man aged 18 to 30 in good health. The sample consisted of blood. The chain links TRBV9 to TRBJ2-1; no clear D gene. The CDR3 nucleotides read TGTGCCAGCAGCGTAGGGGATGAGCAGTTCTTC. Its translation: CASSVGDEQFF.